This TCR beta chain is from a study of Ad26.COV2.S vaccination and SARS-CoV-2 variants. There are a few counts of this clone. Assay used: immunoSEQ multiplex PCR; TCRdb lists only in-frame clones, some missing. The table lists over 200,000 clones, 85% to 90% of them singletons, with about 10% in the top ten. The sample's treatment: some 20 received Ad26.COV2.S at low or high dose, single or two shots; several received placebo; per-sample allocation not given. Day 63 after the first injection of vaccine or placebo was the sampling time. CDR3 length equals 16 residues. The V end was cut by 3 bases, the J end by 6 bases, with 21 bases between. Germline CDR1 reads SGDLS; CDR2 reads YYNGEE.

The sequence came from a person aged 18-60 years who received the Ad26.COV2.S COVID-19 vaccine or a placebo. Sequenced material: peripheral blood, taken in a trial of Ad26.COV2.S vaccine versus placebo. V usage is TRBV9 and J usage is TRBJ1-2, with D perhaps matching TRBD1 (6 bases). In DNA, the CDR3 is TGTGCCAGCAGCGCCTCCTGGGGGGGGCGGGGGCATGGCTACACCTTC. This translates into CASSASWGGRGHGYTF. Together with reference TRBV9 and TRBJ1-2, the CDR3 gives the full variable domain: DSGVTQTPKHLITATGQRVTLRCSPRSGDLSVYWYQQSLDQGLQFLIQYYNGEERAKGNILERFSAQQFPDLHSELNLSSLELGDSALYFCASSASWGGRGHGYTFGSGTRLTVV.